What follows are 9 T cell receptor beta chains derived from one specimen sequenced in a study of shared clonotypes between healthy human individuals. The protocol was immunoSEQ multiplex PCR, while the TCRdb copy is restricted to in-frame clones and leaves out a portion. This sample carries more than 2 million clones, around 96% of them seen once, and the ten largest clones take roughly 1.1%. Naive CD8 cells were CD45RO-negative, positively selected for CCR7, excluding terminally differentiated effector memory CD45RA+ cells. The sequencing input was naive CD8+ T cells sorted from blood. The receptors were sampled from a man aged 18 to 29 in good health.

This clone was detected once. V is TRBV11-2 and J is TRBJ2-5, with D unresolved. The end of the DNA fits TRBJ2-7 better, so the J call may be wrong. The CDR3 is 13 residues long. The germline gives CDR1 SGHAT, CDR2 FQNNGV. CDR3 bases: TGTGCCAGCAGCTTACATGGAGCCTACGAGCAGTACTTC. It codes for CASSLHGAYEQYF.

The V and J genes are TRBV5-1 and TRBJ2-6; the match to TRBD2 covers 11 bases. The V and J ends lost 0 bases and 0 bases, in that order; junction bases with no gene match: 5. CDR3 size: 19 residues. The V gene's germline CDR1 is SGHRS and CDR2 YFSETQ. In DNA, the CDR3 is TGCGCCAGCAGCTTGGGCCCGGGACTAGCGGTCTCTGGGGCCAACGTCCTGACTTTC. Its translation is CASSLGPGLAVSGANVLTF.

The rearrangement joins TRBV11-2 to TRBJ1-2; maybe TRBD1 (5 bases). This CDR3 has 14 residues. Trimming removed 2 bases at V and 6 bases at J, with 13 bases between. The germline V gene has CDR1 SGHAT and CDR2 FQNNGV. DNA of the CDR3: TGTGCCAGCAGCTTATTTCCAGGGCGGGATGGCTACACCTTC. Encoded protein: CASSLFPGRDGYTF. Supplemented by reference TRBV11-2 and TRBJ1-2, the full variable domain reads EAGVAQSPRYKIIEKRQSVAFWCNPISGHATLYWYQQILGQGPKLLIQFQNNGVVDDSQLPKDRFSAERLKGVDSTLKIQPAKLEDSAVYLCASSLFPGRDGYTFGSGTRLTVV.

This chain connects TRBV27 to TRBJ2-1; D is perhaps TRBD1 or TRBD2 (5 bases each). This CDR3 comprises 16 residues. Between the trimmed V and J ends, which lost 5 bases and 5 bases, there was a span of 19 bases. Germline V gene sequence: CDR1 MNHEY, CDR2 SMNVEV (reference sequence). The chain's CDR3 is CASSPSLGETHNEQFF. CDR3 sequence (DNA): TGTGCCAGCAGTCCTTCCCTGGGGGAGACCCACAATGAGCAGTTCTTC.

Here the CDR3 DNA reads TGTGCCAGCAGTGACAAGACAGGGTTTAATGAAAAACTGTTTTTT. It encodes CASSDKTGFNEKLFF. This chain connects TRBV6-1 to TRBJ1-4; 7 bases line up with TRBD1. Trimming at V came to 3 bases and at J to 4 bases, leaving 5 bases not matched to a gene. The CDR3 sequence is 15 residues long. Germline V gene sequence: CDR1 MNHNS, CDR2 SASEGT.

This chain links TRBV19 with TRBJ1-5, with D perhaps matching TRBD1 (6 bases). Germline assignment: CDR1 LNHDA and CDR2 SQIVND (reference sequence). Trimming took off 8 bases at V and 7 bases at J, with 12 bases between the two ends. This CDR3 is built from 12 residues. The CDR3 bases are TGTGCCAGTGCAGGGGATGCACAGCCCCAGCATTTT. Translating gives CASAGDAQPQHF.

The chain uses TRBV28 and TRBJ2-5, with TRBD2 matching 7 bases. CDR1 is MDHEN and CDR2 is SYDVKM in the germline V gene. The CDR3 has 15 amino acids. V trimming: 5 bases; J trimming: 1 base; junction bases outside the gene matches: 7. The CDR3 sequence is CASSQSGDSQETQYF. In DNA, the CDR3 is TGTGCCAGCAGTCAGAGCGGGGATAGCCAAGAGACCCAGTACTTC.

This rearrangement joins TRBV7-6 to TRBJ2-5; no clear D gene. Trimming pared 3 bases from V and 1 base from J, leaving 9 bases between. Germline CDR1 reads SGHVS; CDR2 reads FNYEAQ. The CDR3 runs 14 residues. The CDR3 sequence: CASSLFAGQETQYF. CDR3 coding DNA: TGTGCCAGCAGCTTGTTTGCCGGCCAAGAGACCCAGTACTTC. The full variable domain, its missing parts supplied by reference TRBV7-6 and TRBJ2-5, is GAGVSQSPRYKVTKRGQDVALRCDPISGHVSLYWYRQALGQGPEFLTYFNYEAQQDKSGLPNDRFSAERPEGSISTLTIQRTEQRDSAMYRCASSLFAGQETQYFGPGTRLLVL.

The J gene is TRBJ2-1, the V gene TRBV10-2; no clear D gene. The CDR3 extends over 11 amino acids. Trimming took off 7 bases at V and 6 bases at J, with 7 bases between the two ends. The germline V gene has CDR1 WSHSY and CDR2 SAAADI. The CDR3 nucleotides are TGCGCCAGCACCTACGGCAATGAGCAGTTCTTC. It translates to CASTYGNEQFF.